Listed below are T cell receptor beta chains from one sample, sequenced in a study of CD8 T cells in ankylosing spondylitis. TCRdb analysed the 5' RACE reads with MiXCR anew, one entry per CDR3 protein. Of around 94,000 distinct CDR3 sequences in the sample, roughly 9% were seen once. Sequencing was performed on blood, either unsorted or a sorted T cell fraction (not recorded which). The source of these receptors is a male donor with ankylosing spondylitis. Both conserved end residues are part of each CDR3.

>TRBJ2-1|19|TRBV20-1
CRGHDAGEPPSGYYNEQFF
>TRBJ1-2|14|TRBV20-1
CSALGVGPGEGYTF
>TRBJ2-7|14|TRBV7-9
CASTLKDFTYEQYF
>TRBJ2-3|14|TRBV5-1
CASSLAGSTDTQYF
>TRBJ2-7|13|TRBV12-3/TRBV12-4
CASSLTGPYEQYF
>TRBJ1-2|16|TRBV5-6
CASSLAQEVLDYGYTF
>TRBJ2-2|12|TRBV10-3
CAISESDGELFF
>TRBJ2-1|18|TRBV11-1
CASSLALAGALVIDEQFF
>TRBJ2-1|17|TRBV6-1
CASRGRLGGSSYNEQFF
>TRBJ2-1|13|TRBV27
CASSTTRYNEQFF
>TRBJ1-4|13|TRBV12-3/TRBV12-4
CASSPSTNEKLFF
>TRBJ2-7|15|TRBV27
CASSLSGRGLVEQYF
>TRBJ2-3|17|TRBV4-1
CASSRGGRVGNTDTQYF
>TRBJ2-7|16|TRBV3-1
CASSPLLRPPFGEQYF
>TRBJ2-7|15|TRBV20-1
CSASPSSGLPYEQYF
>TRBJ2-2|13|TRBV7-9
CASSSGRTGELFF
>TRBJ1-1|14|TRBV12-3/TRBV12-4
CASSPTGANTEAFF
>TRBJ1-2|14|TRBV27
CASRPLDSGYGYTF
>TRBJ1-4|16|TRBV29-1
CSVEASFGTRGEKLFF
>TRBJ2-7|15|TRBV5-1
CASSSSDRGLYEQYF
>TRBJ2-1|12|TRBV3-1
CASSPRRNEQFF
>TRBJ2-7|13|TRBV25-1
CASETSGTYEQYF
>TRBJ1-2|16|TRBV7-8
CARVGGQGIVLYGYTF
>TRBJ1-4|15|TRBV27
CASSLGEGTNEKLFF
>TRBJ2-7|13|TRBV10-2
CASSEGFANEQYF
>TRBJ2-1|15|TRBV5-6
CASSLEWSSYNEQFF
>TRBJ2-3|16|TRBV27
CASLKIPSGFTDTQYF
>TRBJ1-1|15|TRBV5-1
CASSGPGQKNTEAFF
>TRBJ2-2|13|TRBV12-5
CASGRQGSGELFF
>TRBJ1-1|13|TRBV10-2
CASRASGAAEAFF
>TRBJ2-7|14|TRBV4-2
CASSQESSGYGQYF
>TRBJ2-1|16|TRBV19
CASSWGTSAVYNEQFF
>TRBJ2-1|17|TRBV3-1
CASSQDPAREGFDEQFF
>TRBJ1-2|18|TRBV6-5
CASSYSNTGDRGGYGYTF
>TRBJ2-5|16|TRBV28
CASTPGVAVYQETQYF
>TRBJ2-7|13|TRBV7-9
CASSPGFSGEQYF
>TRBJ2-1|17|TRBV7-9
CASSLSSAELFYNEQFF
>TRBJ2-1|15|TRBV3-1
CASSLLAGDDTEQFF
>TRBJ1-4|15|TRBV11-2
CASSPEGRVAEKLFF
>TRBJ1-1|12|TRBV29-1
CSVYSQGTEAFF
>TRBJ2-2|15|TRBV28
CASTGVKGPTGELFF
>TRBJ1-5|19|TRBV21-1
CASSNSKSSATPGRQPQHF
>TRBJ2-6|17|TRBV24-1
CATSDPGRGGGANVLTF
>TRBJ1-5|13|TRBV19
CASSIDLAQPQHF
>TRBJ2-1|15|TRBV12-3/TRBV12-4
CASSLDGINLNEQFF
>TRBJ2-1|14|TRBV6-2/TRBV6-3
CASSFASNGNEQFF
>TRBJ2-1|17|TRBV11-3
CASSTGRVGGNFNEQFF
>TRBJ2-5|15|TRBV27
CASSPGTSGRETQYF
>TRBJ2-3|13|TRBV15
CASRRGGTDTQYF
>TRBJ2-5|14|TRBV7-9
CASNAIGSQETQYF
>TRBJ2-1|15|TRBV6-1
CASQRTSGGGDEQFF
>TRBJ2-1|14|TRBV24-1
CATSDRGPENEQFF
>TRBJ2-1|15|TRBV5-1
CASSPSPGGVHEQFF
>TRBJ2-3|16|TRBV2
CASSDPGQGFAGTQYF
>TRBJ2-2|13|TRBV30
CAYRLGNTGELFF
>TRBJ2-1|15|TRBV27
CASSSRDLGLNEQFF
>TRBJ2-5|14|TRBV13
CASSLGIAQETQYF